The rows below give T cell receptor beta chains drawn from one sample of a study of human T cells and chemical hapten exposure. TCRdb re-analysed the 5' RACE reads in MiXCR, keeping a single row per CDR3 protein. The sample records 110,000 to 150,000 distinct CDR3 sequences, 4.1% being singletons. Receptor source: a female donor in good health. CDR3s include the opening cysteine and the closing phenylalanine or tryptophan. The D gene is left open where the match is weak. Rows give clone size only sometimes, using once, few, many, or a class for an expanded clone.

abundance: few; v_gene: TRBV7-2; d_gene: .; j_gene: TRBJ1-6; CDR3nt: TGTGCCAGCAGCTTACCGGGGTATAATTCACCCCTCCACTTT; CDR3aa: CASSLPGYNSPLHF
abundance: many; v_gene: TRBV5-1; d_gene: TRBD1; j_gene: TRBJ1-3; CDR3nt: TGCGCCAGCAGCCTAAACCCTTCGGGGACAGGGACTGGAAACACCATATATTTT; CDR3aa: CASSLNPSGTGTGNTIYF
abundance: many; v_gene: TRBV6-6; d_gene: .; j_gene: TRBJ2-4; CDR3nt: TGTGCCAGCAGGGAGCTAGCCAAAAACATTCAGTACTTC; CDR3aa: CASRELAKNIQYF
abundance: few; v_gene: TRBV7-2; d_gene: TRBD2; j_gene: TRBJ2-3; CDR3nt: TGTGCCAGCAGCCCCAGTATGCGGGGGGGCGGCACAGATACGCAGTATTTT; CDR3aa: CASSPSMRGGGTDTQYF
abundance: many; v_gene: TRBV27; d_gene: .; j_gene: TRBJ2-7; CDR3nt: TGTGCCAGCAGTGGCAGTCCCTACGAGCAGTACTTC; CDR3aa: CASSGSPYEQYF
abundance: few; v_gene: TRBV12-3/TRBV12-4; d_gene: .; j_gene: TRBJ1-5; CDR3nt: TGTGCCAGCAGTTTTGACGGCTATCAGCCCCAGCATTTT; CDR3aa: CASSFDGYQPQHF
abundance: .; v_gene: TRBV6-2/TRBV6-3; d_gene: .; j_gene: TRBJ2-5; CDR3nt: TGTGCCAGCAGTTACTCGAGATGGACCCAAGAGACCCAGTACTTC; CDR3aa: CASSYSRWTQETQYF
abundance: .; v_gene: TRBV5-1; d_gene: TRBD1; j_gene: TRBJ2-5; CDR3nt: TGCGCCAGCAGCCAGACAGGGATCCAAGAGACCCAGTACTTC; CDR3aa: CASSQTGIQETQYF
abundance: many; v_gene: TRBV6-5; d_gene: .; j_gene: TRBJ1-5; CDR3nt: TGTGCCAGCAGTTCCGTCTCACATCAGCCCCAGCATTTT; CDR3aa: CASSSVSHQPQHF
abundance: .; v_gene: TRBV14; d_gene: .; j_gene: TRBJ2-2; CDR3nt: TGTGCCAGCAGCCAAGATCAGGGCGGGGAGCTGTTTTTT; CDR3aa: CASSQDQGGELFF
abundance: many; v_gene: TRBV7-8; d_gene: TRBD2; j_gene: TRBJ2-3; CDR3nt: TGTGCCAGCAGACCAGGGAGGGTAGCGGGGGGCCGCACAGATACGCAGTATTTT; CDR3aa: CASRPGRVAGGRTDTQYF
abundance: .; v_gene: TRBV28; d_gene: .; j_gene: TRBJ1-5; CDR3nt: TGTGCCAGCAGCGCCGTCAGCTCTCCGGGCCAGCCCCAGCATTTT; CDR3aa: CASSAVSSPGQPQHF
abundance: many; v_gene: TRBV6-6; d_gene: .; j_gene: TRBJ2-5; CDR3nt: TGTGCCAGCAGTCTGGCTAGCCGGATCCAACAAGAGACCCAGTACTTC; CDR3aa: CASSLASRIQQETQYF
abundance: many; v_gene: TRBV29-1; d_gene: .; j_gene: TRBJ2-2; CDR3nt: TGCAGCGTTGGGGTAACCGGGGAGCTGTTTTTT; CDR3aa: CSVGVTGELFF
abundance: many; v_gene: TRBV13; d_gene: .; j_gene: TRBJ2-4; CDR3nt: TGTGCCAGCAGCTTAGGGCCCAAAAACATTCAGTACTTC; CDR3aa: CASSLGPKNIQYF
abundance: many; v_gene: TRBV30; d_gene: TRBD1; j_gene: TRBJ1-2; CDR3nt: TGTGCCTGGAGTGACCGGGACAGGGATGGCTACACCTTC; CDR3aa: CAWSDRDRDGYTF
abundance: many; v_gene: TRBV6-4; d_gene: TRBD2; j_gene: TRBJ2-1; CDR3nt: TGTGCCAGCAGTGAAAGCGGGGGGGCAGGGAATGAGCAGTTCTTC; CDR3aa: CASSESGGAGNEQFF
abundance: many; v_gene: TRBV11-3; d_gene: TRBD2; j_gene: TRBJ2-1; CDR3nt: TGTGCCAGCAGCTCTACGATCCTGCCCTGTGGGGGGGGGAATGAGCAGTTCTTC; CDR3aa: CASSSTILPCGGGNEQFF
abundance: many; v_gene: TRBV20-1; d_gene: .; j_gene: TRBJ1-5; CDR3nt: TGCAGTGCCCCTCAGACAGGAATGGTACAGCCCCAGCATTTT; CDR3aa: CSAPQTGMVQPQHF
abundance: many; v_gene: TRBV7-2; d_gene: .; j_gene: TRBJ2-2; CDR3nt: TGTGCCAGCAGCTCCGACAGGAACACCGGGGAGCTGTTTTTT; CDR3aa: CASSSDRNTGELFF
abundance: many; v_gene: TRBV5-1; d_gene: .; j_gene: TRBJ2-5; CDR3nt: TGCGCCAGCAGCTTTGATGAGACCCAGTACTTC; CDR3aa: CASSFDETQYF
abundance: many; v_gene: TRBV7-9; d_gene: .; j_gene: TRBJ1-2; CDR3nt: TGTGCCAGCAGCTTAGCTCACAACGGGGGCTACACCTTC; CDR3aa: CASSLAHNGGYTF
abundance: .; v_gene: TRBV20-1; d_gene: .; j_gene: TRBJ1-5; CDR3nt: TGCAGTGCTAGAGGAGGACAGAATCAGCCCCAGCATTTT; CDR3aa: CSARGGQNQPQHF
abundance: .; v_gene: TRBV9; d_gene: .; j_gene: TRBJ2-2; CDR3nt: TGTGCCAGCAGCGTAGTACACACCGGGGAGCTGTTTTTT; CDR3aa: CASSVVHTGELFF
abundance: few; v_gene: TRBV5-1; d_gene: .; j_gene: TRBJ2-5; CDR3nt: TGCGCCAGCAGCCTTGCAAAAGACGGTCAAGAGACCCAGTACTTC; CDR3aa: CASSLAKDGQETQYF
abundance: many; v_gene: TRBV6-2/TRBV6-3; d_gene: .; j_gene: TRBJ2-3; CDR3nt: TGTGCCAGCTCCTCCCTCGGGATAGCCTCCTTCGCTACGCAGTATTTT; CDR3aa: CASSSLGIASFATQYF
abundance: many; v_gene: TRBV7-2; d_gene: .; j_gene: TRBJ1-1; CDR3nt: TGTGCCAGCAGCCACCACAGGGATCTACGTAACACTGAAGCTTTCTTT; CDR3aa: CASSHHRDLRNTEAFF
abundance: many; v_gene: TRBV3-1; d_gene: TRBD2; j_gene: TRBJ2-2; CDR3nt: TGTGCCAGCAGCCAAACCGGGACTAGCCTCCGCGGGGAGCTGTTTTTT; CDR3aa: CASSQTGTSLRGELFF
abundance: many; v_gene: TRBV20-1; d_gene: TRBD2; j_gene: TRBJ2-4; CDR3nt: TGCAGTGCTAGAGGTACTAGCGAAACCAAAAACATTCAGTACTTC; CDR3aa: CSARGTSETKNIQYF